This T cell receptor beta chain stems from a study of response to subunit inactivated influenza vaccine. TCRdb fed the RT-PCR reads into MiXCR, producing one record per CDR3 protein. The sample consists of more than 500,000 distinct CDR3 sequences, about 11% of them appearing once. These same records also appear under a second study, on T cells expressing NK-cell markers. That report adds: In generating TCR beta cDNA, 5'RACE template switching with UMIs was used.

The TCR comes from a man aged 45-60 years who received an inactivated influenza vaccine. Source: PBMCs from blood, taken on the day of vaccination.

CDR3 amino acids: CAWSLVNSYNEQFF. DNA of the CDR3: TGTGCCTGGAGTTTAGTCAATTCCTACAATGAGCAGTTCTTC. The chain recombines TRBV30 with TRBJ2-1; no reliable D call. Trimming pared 2 bases from V and 1 base from J, leaving 9 bases between. Germline CDR1 reads GTSNPN; CDR2 reads SVGIG (reference sequence). This CDR3 is 14 amino acids long.